This TCR beta chain stems from a study of Ad26.COV2.S vaccination and SARS-CoV-2 variants. Across the study: The donor participated in the COV1001 trial, in its Ad26.COV2.S arm. Ad26.COV2.S was injected intramuscularly once or twice, 56 days apart.

Sequenced by immunoSEQ multiplex PCR; TCRdb stores in-frame clones only, minus some. The sample comprises about 350,000 clones, about 88% of which are singletons, and roughly a tenth rests with the top ten. As concerns this clone: Its antigen is unidentified.

Broader study findings: In TCR breadth and depth analyses, total T cell responses may have been underestimated.

The V gene end was trimmed by 0 bases and the J gene end by 2 bases; junction bases not matched to a gene: 5. Germline V gene data show CDR1 as ENHRY and CDR2 as SYGVKD. CDR3 length: 16 residues. Treatment meaning: about 20 received Ad26.COV2.S at low or high dose, single or two shots; 5 received placebo; per-sample allocation not given. After the first vaccine or placebo injection, samples were drawn on day 63. This receptor was obtained from a person aged 18 to 59 who received the Ad26.COV2.S COVID-19 vaccine or a placebo. Sequencing was performed on peripheral blood, taken in a trial of Ad26.COV2.S vaccine versus placebo. The rearrangement links TRBV10-3 to TRBJ2-3, with TRBD2 matching over 7 bases. CDR3 loop: CAISESPAGTTDTQYF. The DNA of the CDR3 is TGTGCCATCAGTGAGTCGCCAGCGGGGACCACAGATACGCAGTATTTT.